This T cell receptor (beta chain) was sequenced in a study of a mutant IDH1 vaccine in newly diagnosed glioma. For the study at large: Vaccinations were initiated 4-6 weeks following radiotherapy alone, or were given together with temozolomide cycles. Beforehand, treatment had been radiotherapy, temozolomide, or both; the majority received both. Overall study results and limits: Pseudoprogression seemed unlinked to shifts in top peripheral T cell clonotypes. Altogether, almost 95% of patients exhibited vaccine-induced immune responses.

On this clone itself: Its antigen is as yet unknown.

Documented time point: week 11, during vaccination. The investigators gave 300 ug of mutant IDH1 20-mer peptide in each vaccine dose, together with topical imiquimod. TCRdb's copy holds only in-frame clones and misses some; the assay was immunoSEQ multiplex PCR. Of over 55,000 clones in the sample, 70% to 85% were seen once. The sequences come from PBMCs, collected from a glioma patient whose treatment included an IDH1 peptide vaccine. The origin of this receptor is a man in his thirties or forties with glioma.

The CDR3 loop reads CASSLGGRAYYEQYF. The CDR3 DNA sequence: TGTGCCAGCAGTTTGGGCGGGAGGGCCTATTACGAGCAGTACTTC. The rearrangement uses TRBV28 and TRBJ2-7, with 9 bases matching TRBD2. The V and J ends lost 3 bases and 4 bases, in that order; junction bases with no gene match: 7. This CDR3 has 15 amino acids. Germline lookup yields CDR1 MDHEN and CDR2 SYDVKM. Looking up the rest from reference TRBV28 and TRBJ2-7 gives the full variable domain: DVKVTQSSRYLVKRTGEKVFLECVQDMDHENMFWYRQDPGLGLRLIYFSYDVKMKEKGDIPEGYSVSREKKERFSLILESASTNQTSMYLCASSLGGRAYYEQYFGPGTRLTVT.